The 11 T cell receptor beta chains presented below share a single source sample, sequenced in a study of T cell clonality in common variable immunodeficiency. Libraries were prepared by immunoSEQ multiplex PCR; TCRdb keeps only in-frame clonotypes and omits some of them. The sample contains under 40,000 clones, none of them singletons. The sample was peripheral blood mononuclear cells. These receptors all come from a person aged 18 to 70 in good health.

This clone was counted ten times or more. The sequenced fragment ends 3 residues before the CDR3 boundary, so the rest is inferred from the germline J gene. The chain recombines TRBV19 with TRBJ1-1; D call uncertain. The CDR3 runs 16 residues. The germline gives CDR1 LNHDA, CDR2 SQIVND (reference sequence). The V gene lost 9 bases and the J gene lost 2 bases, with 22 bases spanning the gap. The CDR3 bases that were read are TGTGCCAGCAGATTCGCTTTCCGGGGAGGCAACACTGAA. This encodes CASRFAFRGGNTE. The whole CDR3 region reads CASRFAFRGGNTEAFF.

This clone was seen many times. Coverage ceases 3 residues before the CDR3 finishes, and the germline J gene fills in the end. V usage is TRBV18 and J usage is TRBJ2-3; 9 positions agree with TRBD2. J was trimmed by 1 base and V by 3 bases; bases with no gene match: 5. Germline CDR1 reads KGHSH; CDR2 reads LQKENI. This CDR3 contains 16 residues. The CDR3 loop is CASSPYSGSGTDTQYF. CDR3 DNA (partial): TGTGCCAGCTCACCGTATAGCGGGAGTGGCACAGATACG.

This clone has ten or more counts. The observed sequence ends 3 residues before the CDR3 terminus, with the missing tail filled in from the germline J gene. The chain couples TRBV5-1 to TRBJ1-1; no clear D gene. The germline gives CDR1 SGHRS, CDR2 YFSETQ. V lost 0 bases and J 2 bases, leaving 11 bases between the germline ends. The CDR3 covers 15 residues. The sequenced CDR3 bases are TGCGCCAGCAGCTTGGTCGGCGGCTCAAACACTGAA. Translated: CASSLVGGSNTE. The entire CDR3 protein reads CASSLVGGSNTEAFF.

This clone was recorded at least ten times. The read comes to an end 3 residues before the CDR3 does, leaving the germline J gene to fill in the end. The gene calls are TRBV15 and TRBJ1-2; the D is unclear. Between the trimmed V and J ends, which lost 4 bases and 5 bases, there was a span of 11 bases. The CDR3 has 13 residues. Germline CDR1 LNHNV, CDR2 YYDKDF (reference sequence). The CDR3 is CATSTGESYGYTF. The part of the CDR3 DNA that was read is TGTGCCACCAGCACAGGCGAGTCATATGGC.

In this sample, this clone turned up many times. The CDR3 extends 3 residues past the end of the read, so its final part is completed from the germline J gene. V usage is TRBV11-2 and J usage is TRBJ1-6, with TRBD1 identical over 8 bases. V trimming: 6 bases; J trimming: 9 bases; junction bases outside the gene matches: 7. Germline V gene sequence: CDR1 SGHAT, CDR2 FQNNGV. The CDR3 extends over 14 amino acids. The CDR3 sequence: CASRNQGASSPLHF. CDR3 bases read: TGTGCCAGCAGAAATCAGGGGGCGAGTTCACCC.

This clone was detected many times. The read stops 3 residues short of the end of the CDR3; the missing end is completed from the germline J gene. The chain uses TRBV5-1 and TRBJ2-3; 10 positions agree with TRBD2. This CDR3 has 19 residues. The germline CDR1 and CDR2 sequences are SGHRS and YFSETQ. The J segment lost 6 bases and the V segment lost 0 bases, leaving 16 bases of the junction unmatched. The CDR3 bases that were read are TGCGCCAGCAGCTTGGACGGGGTAACGACTAGCGGGCCTACCGATACG. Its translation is CASSLDGVTTSGPTDT. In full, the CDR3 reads CASSLDGVTTSGPTDTQYF.

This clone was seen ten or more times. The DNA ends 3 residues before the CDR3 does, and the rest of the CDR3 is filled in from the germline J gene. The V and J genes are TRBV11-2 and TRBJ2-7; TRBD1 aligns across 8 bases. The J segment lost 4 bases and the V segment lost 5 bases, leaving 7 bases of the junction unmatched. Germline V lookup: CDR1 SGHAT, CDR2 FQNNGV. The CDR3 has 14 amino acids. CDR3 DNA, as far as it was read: TGTGCCAGCAGCCCCGCCCGACAGGGGTACGAG. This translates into CASSPARQGYE. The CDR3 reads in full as CASSPARQGYEQYF. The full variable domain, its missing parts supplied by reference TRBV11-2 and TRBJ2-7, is EAGVAQSPRYKIIEKRQSVAFWCNPISGHATLYWYQQILGQGPKLLIQFQNNGVVDDSQLPKDRFSAERLKGVDSTLKIQPAKLEDSAVYLCASSPARQGYEQYFGPGTRLTVT.

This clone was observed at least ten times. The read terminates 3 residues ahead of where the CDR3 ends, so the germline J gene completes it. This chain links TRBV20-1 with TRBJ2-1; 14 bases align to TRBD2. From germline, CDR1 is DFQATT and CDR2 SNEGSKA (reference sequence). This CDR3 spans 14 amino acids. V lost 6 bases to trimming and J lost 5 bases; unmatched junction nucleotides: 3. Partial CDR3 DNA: TGCAGTGCCCAGGGACTAGCGGGGGACAATGAG. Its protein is CSAQGLAGDNE. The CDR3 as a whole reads CSAQGLAGDNEQFF.

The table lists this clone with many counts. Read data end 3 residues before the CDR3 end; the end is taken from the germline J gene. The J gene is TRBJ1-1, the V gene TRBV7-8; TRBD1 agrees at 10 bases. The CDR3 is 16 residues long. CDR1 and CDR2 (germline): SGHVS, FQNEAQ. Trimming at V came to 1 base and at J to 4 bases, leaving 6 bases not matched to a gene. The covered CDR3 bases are TGTGCCAGCAGCTTAGGGACAGGGGGTAGTTTCACTGAA. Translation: CASSLGTGGSFTE. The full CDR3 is CASSLGTGGSFTEAFF. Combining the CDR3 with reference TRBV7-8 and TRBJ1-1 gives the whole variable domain GAGVSQSPRYKVAKRGQDVALRCDPISGHVSLFWYQQALGQGPEFLTYFQNEAQLDKSGLPSDRFFAERPEGSVSTLKIQRTQQEDSAVYLCASSLGTGGSFTEAFFGQGTRLTVV.

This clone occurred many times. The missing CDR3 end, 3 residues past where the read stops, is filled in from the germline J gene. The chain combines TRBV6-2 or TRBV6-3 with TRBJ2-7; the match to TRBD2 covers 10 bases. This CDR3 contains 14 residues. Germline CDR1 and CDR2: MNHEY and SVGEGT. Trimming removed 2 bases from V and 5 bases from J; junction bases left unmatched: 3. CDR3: CASSYSGGAHEQYF. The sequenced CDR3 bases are TGTGCCAGCAGTTACAGCGGGGGGGCCCACGAG.

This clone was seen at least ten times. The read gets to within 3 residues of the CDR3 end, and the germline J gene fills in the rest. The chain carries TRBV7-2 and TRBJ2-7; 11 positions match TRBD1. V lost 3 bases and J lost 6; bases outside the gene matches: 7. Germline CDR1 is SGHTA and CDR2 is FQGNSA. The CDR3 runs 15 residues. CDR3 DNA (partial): TGTGCCAGCAGCTTCGACCTTGGGACAGGGGGCGAG. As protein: CASSFDLGTGGE. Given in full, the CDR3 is CASSFDLGTGGEQYF.